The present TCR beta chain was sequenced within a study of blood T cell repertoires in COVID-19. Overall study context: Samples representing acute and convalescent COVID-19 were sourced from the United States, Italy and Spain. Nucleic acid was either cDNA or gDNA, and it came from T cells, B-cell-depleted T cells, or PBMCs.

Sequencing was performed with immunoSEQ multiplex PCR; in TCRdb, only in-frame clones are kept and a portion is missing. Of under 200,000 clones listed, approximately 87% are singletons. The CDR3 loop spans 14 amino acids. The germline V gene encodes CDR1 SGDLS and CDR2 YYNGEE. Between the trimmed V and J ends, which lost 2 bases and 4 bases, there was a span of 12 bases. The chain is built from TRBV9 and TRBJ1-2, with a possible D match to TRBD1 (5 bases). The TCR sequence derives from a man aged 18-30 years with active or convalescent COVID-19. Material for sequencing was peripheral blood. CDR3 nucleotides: TGTGCCAGCAGCGTGGCAGGGTTTGGCTATGGCTACACCTTC. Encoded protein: CASSVAGFGYGYTF.